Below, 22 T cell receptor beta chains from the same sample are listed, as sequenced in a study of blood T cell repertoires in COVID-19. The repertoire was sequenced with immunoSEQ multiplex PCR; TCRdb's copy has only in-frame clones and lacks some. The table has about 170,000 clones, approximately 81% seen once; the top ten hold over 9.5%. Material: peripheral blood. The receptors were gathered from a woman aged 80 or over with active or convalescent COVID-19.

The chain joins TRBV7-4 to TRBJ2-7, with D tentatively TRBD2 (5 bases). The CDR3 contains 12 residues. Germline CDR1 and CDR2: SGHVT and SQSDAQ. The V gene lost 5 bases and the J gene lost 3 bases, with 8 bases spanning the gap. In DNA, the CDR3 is TGTGCCAGCAGCCCCGGGGACTACGAGCAGTACTTC. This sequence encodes CASSPGDYEQYF.

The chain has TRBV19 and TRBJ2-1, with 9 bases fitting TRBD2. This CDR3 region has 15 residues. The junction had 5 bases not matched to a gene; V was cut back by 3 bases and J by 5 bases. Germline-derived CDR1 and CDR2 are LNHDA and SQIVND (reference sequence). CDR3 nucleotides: TGTGCCAGTAGTATCACGGGACTAGCACACAATGAGCAGTTCTTC. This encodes CASSITGLAHNEQFF.

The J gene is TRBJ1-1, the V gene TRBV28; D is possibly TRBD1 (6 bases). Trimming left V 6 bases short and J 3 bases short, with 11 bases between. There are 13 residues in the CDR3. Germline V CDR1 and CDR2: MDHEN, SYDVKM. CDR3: CASRPHRDTEAFF. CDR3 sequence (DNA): TGTGCCAGCAGACCGCACAGGGACACTGAAGCTTTCTTT.

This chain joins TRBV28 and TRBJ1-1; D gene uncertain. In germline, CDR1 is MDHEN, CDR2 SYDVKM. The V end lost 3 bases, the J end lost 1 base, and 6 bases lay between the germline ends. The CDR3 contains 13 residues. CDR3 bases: TGTGCCAGCAGTTTTCGGAGGAACACTGAAGCTTTCTTT. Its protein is CASSFRRNTEAFF.

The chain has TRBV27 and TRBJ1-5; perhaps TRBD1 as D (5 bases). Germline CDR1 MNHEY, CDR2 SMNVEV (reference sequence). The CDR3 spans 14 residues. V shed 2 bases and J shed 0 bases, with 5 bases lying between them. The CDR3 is CASSLRGSNQPQHF. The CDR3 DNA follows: TGTGCCAGCAGTTTAAGGGGTAGCAATCAGCCCCAGCATTTT.

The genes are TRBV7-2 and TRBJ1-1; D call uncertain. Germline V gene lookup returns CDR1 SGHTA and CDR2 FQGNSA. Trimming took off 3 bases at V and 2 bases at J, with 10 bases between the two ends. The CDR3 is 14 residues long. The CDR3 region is CASSLRRGNTEAFF. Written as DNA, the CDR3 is TGTGCCAGCAGCTTGCGGAGAGGCAACACTGAAGCTTTCTTT.

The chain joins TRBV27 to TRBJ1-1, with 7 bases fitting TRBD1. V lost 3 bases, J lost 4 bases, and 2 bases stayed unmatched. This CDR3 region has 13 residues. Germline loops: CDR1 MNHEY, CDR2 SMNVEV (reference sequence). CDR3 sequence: CASSFPGGTEAFF. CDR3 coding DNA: TGTGCCAGCAGTTTCCCAGGGGGCACTGAAGCTTTCTTT.

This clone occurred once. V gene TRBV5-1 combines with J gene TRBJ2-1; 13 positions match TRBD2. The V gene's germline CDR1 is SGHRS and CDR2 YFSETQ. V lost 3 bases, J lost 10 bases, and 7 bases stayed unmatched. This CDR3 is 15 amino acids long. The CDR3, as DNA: TGCGCCAGCAGCTCTACCGGGACTAGCGGGACGGAGCAGTTCTTC. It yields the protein CASSSTGTSGTEQFF.

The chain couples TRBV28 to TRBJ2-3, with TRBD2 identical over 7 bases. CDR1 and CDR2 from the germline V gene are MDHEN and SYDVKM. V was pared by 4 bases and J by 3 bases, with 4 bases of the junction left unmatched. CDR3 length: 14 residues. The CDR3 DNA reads TGTGCCAGCAGTTCTGGCGGGAGTACAGATACGCAGTATTTT. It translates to CASSSGGSTDTQYF.

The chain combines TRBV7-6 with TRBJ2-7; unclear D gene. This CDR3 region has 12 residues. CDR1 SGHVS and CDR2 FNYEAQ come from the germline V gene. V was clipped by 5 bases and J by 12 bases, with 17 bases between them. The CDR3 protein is CASSPLGPRWYF. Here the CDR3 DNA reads TGTGCCAGCAGCCCTCTGGGCCCTCGCTGGTACTTC.

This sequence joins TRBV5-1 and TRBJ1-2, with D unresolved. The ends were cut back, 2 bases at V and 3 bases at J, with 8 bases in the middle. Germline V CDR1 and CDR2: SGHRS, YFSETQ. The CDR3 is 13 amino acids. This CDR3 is CASSFAGDYGYTF. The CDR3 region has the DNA TGCGCCAGCAGCTTCGCAGGCGACTATGGCTACACCTTC.

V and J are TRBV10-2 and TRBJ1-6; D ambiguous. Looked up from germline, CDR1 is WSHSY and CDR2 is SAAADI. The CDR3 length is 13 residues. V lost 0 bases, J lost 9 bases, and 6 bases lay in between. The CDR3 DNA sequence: TGCGCCAGCAGTGAGTCGCTAGGTTCACCCCTCCACTTT. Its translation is CASSESLGSPLHF.

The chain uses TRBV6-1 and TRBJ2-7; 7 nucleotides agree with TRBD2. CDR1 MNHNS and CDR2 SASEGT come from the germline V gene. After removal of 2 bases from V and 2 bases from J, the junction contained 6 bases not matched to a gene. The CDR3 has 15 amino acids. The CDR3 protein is CASSEQGGDPYEQYF. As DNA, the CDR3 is TGTGCCAGCAGTGAACAGGGAGGGGACCCCTACGAGCAGTACTTC.

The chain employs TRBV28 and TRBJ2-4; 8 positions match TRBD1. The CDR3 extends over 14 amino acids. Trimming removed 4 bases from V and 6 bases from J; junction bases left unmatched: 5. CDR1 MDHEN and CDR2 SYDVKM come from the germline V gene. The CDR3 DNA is TGTGCCAGCAGTTCTACCGGGACAGGAAACATTCAGTACTTC. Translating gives CASSSTGTGNIQYF.

This CDR3 is CASRTSGRKNEQFF. CDR3 in DNA: TGCGCCAGCAGGACTAGCGGGAGGAAAAATGAGCAGTTCTTC. The chain employs TRBV5-1 and TRBJ2-1; 13 bases are a match to TRBD2. The CDR3 length is 14 residues. Germline CDR1 reads SGHRS; CDR2 reads YFSETQ. V lost 5 bases, J lost 7 bases, and 3 bases stayed unmatched.

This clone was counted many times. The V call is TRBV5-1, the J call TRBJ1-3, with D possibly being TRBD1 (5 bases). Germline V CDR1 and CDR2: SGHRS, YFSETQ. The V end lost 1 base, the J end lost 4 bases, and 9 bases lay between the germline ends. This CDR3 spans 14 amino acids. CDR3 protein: CASSLNGAGNTIYF. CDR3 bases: TGCGCCAGCAGCTTGAATGGGGCGGGAAACACCATATATTTT.

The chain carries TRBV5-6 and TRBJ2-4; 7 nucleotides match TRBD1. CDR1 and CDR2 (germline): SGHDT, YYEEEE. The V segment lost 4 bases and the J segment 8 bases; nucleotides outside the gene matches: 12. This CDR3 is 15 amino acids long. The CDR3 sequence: CASSLRTGWVDIQYF. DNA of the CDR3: TGTGCCAGCAGCCTGAGGACAGGTTGGGTCGACATTCAGTACTTC. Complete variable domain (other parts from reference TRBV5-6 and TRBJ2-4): DAGVTQSPTHLIKTRGQQVTLRCSPKSGHDTVSWYQQALGQGPQFIFQYYEEEERQRGNFPDRFSGHQFPNYSSELNVNALLLGDSALYLCASSLRTGWVDIQYFGAGTRLSVL.

In nucleotides, the CDR3 is TGTGCCAGCTCACCGACAGGGGGCTTCACCGGGGAGCTGTTTTTT. Translation gives CASSPTGGFTGELFF. The J gene is TRBJ2-2, the V gene TRBV18, with 10 bases that match TRBD1. Trimming removed 3 bases from V and 4 bases from J; junction bases left unmatched: 2. This CDR3 comprises 15 residues. Per germline, CDR1 KGHSH and CDR2 LQKENI.

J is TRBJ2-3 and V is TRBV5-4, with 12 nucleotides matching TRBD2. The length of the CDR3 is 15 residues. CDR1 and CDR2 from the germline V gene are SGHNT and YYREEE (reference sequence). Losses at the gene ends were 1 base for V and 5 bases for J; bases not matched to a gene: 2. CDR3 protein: CASSLQLAGGDTQYF. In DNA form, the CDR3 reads TGTGCCAGCAGCTTGCAACTAGCGGGAGGAGATACGCAGTATTTT.

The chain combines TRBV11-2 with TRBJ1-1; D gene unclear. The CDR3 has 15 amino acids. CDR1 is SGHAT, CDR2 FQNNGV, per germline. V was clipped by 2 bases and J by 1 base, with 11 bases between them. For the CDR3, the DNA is TGTGCCAGCAGCTTATCCGGGTCTTGGAACACTGAAGCTTTCTTT. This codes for CASSLSGSWNTEAFF.

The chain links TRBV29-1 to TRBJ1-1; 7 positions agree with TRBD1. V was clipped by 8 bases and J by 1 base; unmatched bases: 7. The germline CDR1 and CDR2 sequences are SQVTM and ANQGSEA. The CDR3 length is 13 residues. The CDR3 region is CSLREGANTEAFF. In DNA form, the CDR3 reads TGCAGCCTCCGGGAGGGGGCGAACACTGAAGCTTTCTTT.

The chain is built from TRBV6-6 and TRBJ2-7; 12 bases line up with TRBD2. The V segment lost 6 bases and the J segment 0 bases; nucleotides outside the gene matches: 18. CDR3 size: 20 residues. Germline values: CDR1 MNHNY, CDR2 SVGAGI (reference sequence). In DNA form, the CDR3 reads TGTGCCAGCAGCCGAAAACCGGGACTAGCGGGCCCTGGGAACTCCTACGAGCAGTACTTC. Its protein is CASSRKPGLAGPGNSYEQYF.